This record looks at one TCR beta chain sequence and its context. Its antigen is not known. This sample stems from a study of blood T cells in healthy people across ages. General study results and limits: With naive T cell percentage, TCR beta diversity showed a strong correlation. The CMV status of each donor remained undetermined, and this could have confounded shifts in expanded clonotypes.

The CDR3 sequence is 17 residues long. Trimming pared 5 bases from V and 1 base from J, leaving 19 bases between. The V gene's germline CDR1 is SGHTA and CDR2 FQGNSA. A sample-barcoded 5' primer and a J-beta primer mix were used in a second PCR of about 7 to 12 cycles. TCRdb reprocessed the 5' RACE reads via MiXCR and lists one record per CDR3 protein. The data contain 800,000 to 1,000,000 distinct CDR3 sequences, 45% to 50% of them seen just once; the ten biggest clones take up roughly an eighth. The receptor comes from a man aged 25-40 years in good health. The material sequenced was blood. The chain couples TRBV7-2 to TRBJ2-3; TRBD2 is a possible D gene (6 bases). CDR3 residues: CASSPPGAGSRTDTQYF. In DNA form, the CDR3 reads TGTGCCAGCAGCCCGCCCGGGGCGGGGTCTCGCACAGATACGCAGTATTTT. Filled out from reference TRBV7-2 and TRBJ2-3, the complete variable domain reads GAGVSQSPSNKVTEKGKDVELRCDPISGHTALYWYRQSLGQGLEFLIYFQGNSAPDKSGLPSDRFSAERTGGSVSTLTIQRTQQEDSAVYLCASSPPGAGSRTDTQYFGPGTRLTVL.